These 21 T cell receptor beta chains originate from one sample sequenced in a study of response to subunit inactivated influenza vaccine. TCRdb passed the RT-PCR reads through MiXCR, listing each CDR3 protein once. Of 550,000 to 800,000 distinct CDR3 sequences listed, more than 11% are singletons. The sequencing used PBMCs from blood, collected less than 15 days before vaccination. Receptors were obtained from a man over 45 who received an inactivated influenza vaccine.

This clonotype was seen a handful of times. The chain recombines TRBV5-5 with TRBJ2-7; tentatively, D is TRBD1 (6 bases). The CDR3 totals 15 residues. The germline V gene has CDR1 SGHKS and CDR2 YYEKEE (reference sequence). V dropped 6 bases and J dropped 0 bases, with 16 bases sitting between them. CDR3 residues: CASKWGQGSSYEQYF. CDR3 DNA sequence: TGTGCCAGCAAGTGGGGGCAGGGGAGCTCCTACGAGCAGTACTTC.

This clonotype was found many times. J is TRBJ1-1 and V is TRBV6-5, with a weak D call TRBD1 (5 bases). The CDR3 is 14 residues long. The V end was cut by 2 bases, the J end by 5 bases, with 12 bases between. The germline V gene has CDR1 MNHEY and CDR2 SVGAGI. CDR3 loop: CASSYTPGQTEAFF. The CDR3 DNA sequence: TGTGCCAGCAGTTACACGCCGGGGCAAACTGAAGCTTTCTTT.

Many counts were recorded for this clonotype. The rearrangement uses TRBV11-2 and TRBJ2-1; TRBD1 aligns across 9 bases. Germline V gene sequence: CDR1 SGHAT, CDR2 FQNNGV. The CDR3 has 15 amino acids. V gave up 5 bases and J gave up 7 bases; unmatched junction bases: 9. In DNA, the CDR3 is TGTGCCAGCAGCACACGGGACAGGGTGGTTAATGAGCAGTTCTTC. It specifies CASSTRDRVVNEQFF.

This chain uses TRBV29-1 with TRBJ2-3; 9 nucleotides line up with TRBD2. The CDR3 sequence is 13 residues long. After removal of 3 bases from V and 8 bases from J, the junction contained 6 bases not matched to a gene. Germline V lookup: CDR1 SQVTM, CDR2 ANQGSEA. As DNA, the CDR3 is TGCAGCGTTGATGCTAGCGGGACCAGTACGCAGTATTTT. This codes for CSVDASGTSTQYF.

This clonotype came up a few times. This sequence joins TRBV7-9 and TRBJ2-3, with TRBD2 identical over 8 bases. CDR1 is SEHNR, CDR2 FQNEAQ, per germline (reference sequence). The CDR3 is made up of 15 amino acids. Trimming cost V 3 bases and J 1 base; bases outside gene matches: 3. The CDR3 spells CASSFGLAGTDTQYF. In DNA form, the CDR3 reads TGTGCCAGCAGCTTTGGACTAGCCGGCACAGATACGCAGTATTTT.

The rearrangement joins TRBV10-3 to TRBJ2-7, with 7 bases identical to TRBD2. The V and J ends lost 9 bases and 2 bases, in that order; junction bases with no gene match: 7. Germline lookup yields CDR1 ENHRY and CDR2 SYGVKD. This CDR3 is built from 13 residues. This CDR3 is CAIQRESAYEQYF. DNA of the CDR3: TGTGCCATACAGCGGGAAAGCGCCTACGAGCAGTACTTC.

This clonotype was found many times. The V gene is TRBV12-3 or TRBV12-4, the J gene TRBJ1-1, with no clear D. With 6 bases removed from V and 8 bases from J, the gap between germline ends came to 7 bases. The CDR3 consists of 10 residues. CDR3 sequence (DNA): TGTGCCAGCAGCCTGGTCGAAGCTTTCTTT. Translation gives CASSLVEAFF.

The chain links TRBV12-3 or TRBV12-4 to TRBJ2-7, with TRBD1 identical over 8 bases. The CDR3 runs 15 residues. V dropped 3 bases and J dropped 3; count of bases not matched to a gene: 7. In DNA form, the CDR3 reads TGTGCCAGCAGTTTTAACCTCGACAGGGGCTACGAGCAGTACTTC. Translation: CASSFNLDRGYEQYF.

This clonotype was detected only a few times. This chain uses TRBV10-2 with TRBJ2-1, with D tentatively TRBD2 (5 bases). The CDR3 has 12 amino acids. V dropped 3 bases and J dropped 13 bases, with 13 bases sitting between them. Looked up from germline, CDR1 is WSHSY and CDR2 is SAAADI. CDR3 nucleotide sequence: TGCGCCAGCAGTGAAGGAGGAAGAACCCAGTTCTTC. Translated, it gives CASSEGGRTQFF.

The chain is built from TRBV27 and TRBJ1-1, with D possibly TRBD1 on 6 matching bases. Trimming shortened V by 6 bases and J by 1 base, and 15 bases separated the two germline ends. The CDR3 has 15 residues. CDR1 and CDR2 (germline): MNHEY, SMNVEV (reference sequence). CDR3 coding DNA: TGTGCCAGCAGGAACACAGGGCTCGGGAACACTGAAGCTTTCTTT. Translation: CASRNTGLGNTEAFF.

This clonotype was detected only a few times. The chain joins TRBV11-2 to TRBJ2-3; the match to TRBD2 covers 9 bases. Germline V gene data show CDR1 as SGHAT and CDR2 as FQNNGV. Losses at the gene ends were 2 bases for V and 0 bases for J; bases not matched to a gene: 12. The CDR3 is 19 residues long. The CDR3 is CASSLRGAGGRGSTDTQYF. DNA for the CDR3: TGTGCCAGCAGCTTAAGGGGAGCTGGCGGGAGGGGAAGCACAGATACGCAGTATTTT.

This clonotype has at least ten counts. The genes are TRBV4-2 and TRBJ2-5; 8 nucleotides match TRBD2. This CDR3 has 14 amino acids. V was pared by 2 bases and J by 5 bases, with 4 bases of the junction left unmatched. Germline V gene sequence: CDR1 LGHNA, CDR2 YNFKEQ. CDR3: CASSQRAGVETQYF. CDR3 DNA sequence: TGTGCCAGCAGCCAAAGAGCGGGAGTGGAGACCCAGTACTTC.

The J gene is TRBJ2-2, the V gene TRBV20-1, with D perhaps TRBD2 (6 bases). The CDR3 has 15 residues. Trimming removed 2 bases from V and 7 bases from J, with 17 bases in between. CDR1 and CDR2 (germline): DFQATT, SNEGSKA (reference sequence). The CDR3 DNA sequence: TGCAGTGCTAGAAAGAATGCGGGGTTCGACGGGGAGCTGTTTTTT. This encodes CSARKNAGFDGELFF.

This clonotype was found a few times. The chain is built from TRBV12-3 or TRBV12-4 and TRBJ2-7, with D hard to call. Trimming removed 8 bases from V and 5 bases from J, with 19 bases in between. The CDR3 has 14 residues. CDR3 DNA: TGTGCCAGCGGGATACGGAAGGGTCGCCACGAGCAGTACTTC. Translation: CASGIRKGRHEQYF.

In this sample, this clonotype turned up a few times. V usage is TRBV5-1 and J usage is TRBJ2-2; D is perhaps TRBD2 (6 bases). This CDR3 spans 14 amino acids. CDR1 and CDR2 from the germline V gene are SGHRS and YFSETQ. V gave up 5 bases and J gave up 7 bases, with 15 bases separating them. The CDR3 spells CASRAAGSSGELFF. The CDR3 DNA reads as TGCGCCAGCAGGGCGGCGGGGAGTAGCGGGGAGCTGTTTTTT.

This chain connects TRBV4-3 to TRBJ2-5, with TRBD2 matching 9 bases. The CDR3 covers 17 residues. Germline values: CDR1 LGHNA, CDR2 YSLEER. J was trimmed by 5 bases and V by 0 bases; bases with no gene match: 10. CDR3 nucleotide sequence: TGCGCCAGCAGCCAAGATTTCAGGCGGGAGGGTCGTGAGACCCAGTACTTC. Encoded protein: CASSQDFRREGRETQYF.

This chain's CDR3 is CASSLWGGLETQYF. The CDR3 DNA reads TGTGCCAGCAGCTTATGGGGGGGTCTAGAGACCCAGTACTTC. J is TRBJ2-5 and V is TRBV7-8, with 7 bases aligning to TRBD2. Germline lookup yields CDR1 SGHVS and CDR2 FQNEAQ. Trimming removed 2 bases from V and 4 bases from J; junction bases left unmatched: 4. The CDR3 spans 14 residues.

The rearrangement uses TRBV12-3 or TRBV12-4 and TRBJ2-7, with D perhaps matching TRBD2 (6 bases). This CDR3 has 13 amino acids. V shed 4 bases and J shed 6 bases, with 13 bases lying between them. The CDR3 reads CASSWRDQGEQYF. The CDR3 coding sequence is TGTGCCAGCAGTTGGAGGGATCAAGGCGAGCAGTACTTC.

The V call is TRBV7-2, the J call TRBJ2-7; TRBD2 might be the D (6 bases). V lost 5 bases and J 8 bases, leaving 16 bases between the germline ends. Germline loops: CDR1 SGHTA, CDR2 FQGNSA. The CDR3 is made up of 13 amino acids. CDR3 region: CASSAGLLRKQYF. As DNA, the CDR3 is TGTGCCAGCAGCGCGGGACTCCTCCGGAAGCAGTACTTC.

The chain employs TRBV2 and TRBJ2-7; D gene unclear. The CDR3 sequence is 14 residues long. V shed 2 bases and J shed 2 bases, with 10 bases lying between them. Germline CDR1 SNHLY, CDR2 FYNNEI. CDR3 coding DNA: TGTGCCAGCAGTGAATTAGTCGGTGCCTACGAGCAGTACTTC. It is translated as CASSELVGAYEQYF.

The genes are TRBV7-8 and TRBJ2-1, with TRBD2 as a possible D gene (5 bases). Trimming removed 3 bases from V and 9 bases from J, with 6 bases in between. The germline CDR1 and CDR2 sequences are SGHVS and FQNEAQ. The CDR3 is 11 residues long. This CDR3 reads CASSLRAEQFF. DNA for the CDR3: TGTGCCAGCAGCTTGCGGGCTGAGCAGTTCTTC. Supplemented by reference TRBV7-8 and TRBJ2-1, the full variable domain reads GAGVSQSPRYKVAKRGQDVALRCDPISGHVSLFWYQQALGQGPEFLTYFQNEAQLDKSGLPSDRFFAERPEGSVSTLKIQRTQQEDSAVYLCASSLRAEQFFGPGTRLTVL.